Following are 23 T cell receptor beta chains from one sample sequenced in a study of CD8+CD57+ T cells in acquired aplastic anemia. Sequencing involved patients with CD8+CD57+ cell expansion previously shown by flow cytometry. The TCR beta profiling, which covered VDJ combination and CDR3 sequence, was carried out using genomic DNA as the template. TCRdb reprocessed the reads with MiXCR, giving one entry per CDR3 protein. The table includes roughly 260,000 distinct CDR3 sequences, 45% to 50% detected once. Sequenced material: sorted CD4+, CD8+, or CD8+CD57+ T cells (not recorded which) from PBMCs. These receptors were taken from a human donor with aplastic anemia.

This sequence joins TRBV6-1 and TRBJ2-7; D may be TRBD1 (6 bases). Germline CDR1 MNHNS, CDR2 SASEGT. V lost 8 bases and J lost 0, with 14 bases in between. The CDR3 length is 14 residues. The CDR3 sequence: CASGVYRVSYEQYF. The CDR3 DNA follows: TGTGCCAGCGGTGTTTACAGGGTCTCCTACGAGCAGTACTTC.

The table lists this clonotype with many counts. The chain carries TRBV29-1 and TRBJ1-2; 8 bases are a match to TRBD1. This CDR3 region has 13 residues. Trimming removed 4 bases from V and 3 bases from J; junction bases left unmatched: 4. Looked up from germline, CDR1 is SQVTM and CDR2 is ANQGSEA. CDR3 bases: TGCAGCGTTGTAGGGGGACAGGACTATGGCTACACCTTC. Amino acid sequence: CSVVGGQDYGYTF.

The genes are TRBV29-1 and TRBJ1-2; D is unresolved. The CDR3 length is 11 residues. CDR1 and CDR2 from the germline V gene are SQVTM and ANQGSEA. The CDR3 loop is CISPGPNGYTF. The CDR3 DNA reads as TGCATCTCCCCGGGTCCGAATGGCTACACCTTC.

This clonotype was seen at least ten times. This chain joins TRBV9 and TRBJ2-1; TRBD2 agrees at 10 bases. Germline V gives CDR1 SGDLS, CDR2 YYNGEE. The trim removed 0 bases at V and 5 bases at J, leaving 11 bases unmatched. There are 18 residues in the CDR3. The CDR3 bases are TGTGCCAGCAGCGTAGGCCCTTTCAGCGGGGGGGACAACAATGAGCAGTTCTTC. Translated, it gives CASSVGPFSGGDNNEQFF. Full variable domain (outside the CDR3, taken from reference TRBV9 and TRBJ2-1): DSGVTQTPKHLITATGQRVTLRCSPRSGDLSVYWYQQSLDQGLQFLIQYYNGEERAKGNILERFSAQQFPDLHSELNLSSLELGDSALYFCASSVGPFSGGDNNEQFFGPGTRLTVL.

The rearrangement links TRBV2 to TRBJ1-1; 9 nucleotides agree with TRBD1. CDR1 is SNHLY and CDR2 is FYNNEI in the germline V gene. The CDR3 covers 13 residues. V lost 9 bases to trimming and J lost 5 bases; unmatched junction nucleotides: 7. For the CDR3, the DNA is TGTGCCAGAGTACAGGGGGCAGGTACTGAAGCTTTCTTT. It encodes CARVQGAGTEAFF.

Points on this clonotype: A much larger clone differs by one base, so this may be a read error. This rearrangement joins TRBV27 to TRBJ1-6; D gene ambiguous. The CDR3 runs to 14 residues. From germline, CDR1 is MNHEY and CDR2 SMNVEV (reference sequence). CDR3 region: CACSLGNTGAPLHF. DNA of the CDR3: TGTGCCTGCAGTCTAGGGAACACTGGGGCACCCCTCCACTTT.

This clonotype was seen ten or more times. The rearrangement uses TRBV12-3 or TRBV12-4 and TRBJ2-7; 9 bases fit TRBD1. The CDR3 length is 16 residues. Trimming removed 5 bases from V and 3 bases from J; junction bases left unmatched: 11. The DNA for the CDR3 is TGTGCCAGCAGTCCCGAGCCGGGACAGGGAGTCTACGAGCAGTACTTC. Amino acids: CASSPEPGQGVYEQYF.

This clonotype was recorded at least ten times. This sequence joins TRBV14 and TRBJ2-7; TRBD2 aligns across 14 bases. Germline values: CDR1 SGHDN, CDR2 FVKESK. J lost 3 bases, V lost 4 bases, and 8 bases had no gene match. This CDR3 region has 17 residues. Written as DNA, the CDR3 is TGTGCCAGCAGCCTAACCATTGGGACTAGCGGGAGCTACGAGCAGTACTTC. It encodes CASSLTIGTSGSYEQYF.

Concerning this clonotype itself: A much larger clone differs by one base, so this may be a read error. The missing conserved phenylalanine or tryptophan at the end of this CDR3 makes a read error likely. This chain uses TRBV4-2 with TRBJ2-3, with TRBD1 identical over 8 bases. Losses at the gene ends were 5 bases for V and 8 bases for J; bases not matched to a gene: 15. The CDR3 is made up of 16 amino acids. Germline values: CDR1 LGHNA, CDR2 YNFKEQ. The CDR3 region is CASSYGDRRTTSTQYV. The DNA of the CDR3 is TGTGCCAGCAGCTATGGGGACAGGAGAACTACCAGTACGCAGTATGTT.

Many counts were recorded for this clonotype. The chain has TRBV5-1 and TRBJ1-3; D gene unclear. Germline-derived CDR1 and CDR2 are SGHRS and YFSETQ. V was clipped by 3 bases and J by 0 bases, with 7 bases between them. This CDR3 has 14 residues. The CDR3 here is CASSSDISGNTIYF. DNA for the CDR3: TGCGCCAGCAGCTCCGACATCTCTGGAAACACCATATATTTT. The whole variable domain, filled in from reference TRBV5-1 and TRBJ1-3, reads KAGVTQTPRYLIKTRGQQVTLSCSPISGHRSVSWYQQTPGQGLQFLFEYFSETQRNKGNFPGRFSGRQFSNSRSEMNVSTLELGDSALYLCASSSDISGNTIYFGEGSWLTVV.

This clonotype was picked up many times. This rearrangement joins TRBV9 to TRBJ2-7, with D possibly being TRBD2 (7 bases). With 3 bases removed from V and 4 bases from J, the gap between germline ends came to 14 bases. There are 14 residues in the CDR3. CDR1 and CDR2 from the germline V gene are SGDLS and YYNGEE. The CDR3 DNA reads TGTGCCAGCAGCGGGTTGGGGGGGCCATACGAGCAGTACTTC. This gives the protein CASSGLGGPYEQYF. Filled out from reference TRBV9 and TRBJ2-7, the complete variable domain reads DSGVTQTPKHLITATGQRVTLRCSPRSGDLSVYWYQQSLDQGLQFLIQYYNGEERAKGNILERFSAQQFPDLHSELNLSSLELGDSALYFCASSGLGGPYEQYFGPGTRLTVT.

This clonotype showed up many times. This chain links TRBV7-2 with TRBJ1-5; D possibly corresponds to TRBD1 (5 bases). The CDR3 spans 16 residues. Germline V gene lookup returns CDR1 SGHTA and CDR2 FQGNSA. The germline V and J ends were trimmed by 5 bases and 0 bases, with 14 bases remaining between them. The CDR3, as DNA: TGTGCCAGCAGCACCAGACAGACTAATAGCAATCAGCCCCAGCATTTT. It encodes CASSTRQTNSNQPQHF.

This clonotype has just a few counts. The CDR3 reads CASSQTASSYNEQFF. CDR3 sequence (DNA): TGTGCCAGCAGCCAGACAGCAAGCTCCTACAATGAGCAGTTCTTC. The chain couples TRBV27 to TRBJ2-1; maybe TRBD1 (5 bases). Germline V lookup: CDR1 MNHEY, CDR2 SMNVEV (reference sequence). The CDR3 is made up of 15 amino acids. Between the trimmed V and J ends, which lost 6 bases and 0 bases, there was a span of 12 bases.

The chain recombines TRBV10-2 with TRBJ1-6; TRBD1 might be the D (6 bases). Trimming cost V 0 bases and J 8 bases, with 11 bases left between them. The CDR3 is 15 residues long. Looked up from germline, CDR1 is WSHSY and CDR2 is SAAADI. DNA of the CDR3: TGCGCCAGCAGTGAGTCGATACAGGGAGATTCACCCCTCCACTTT. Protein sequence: CASSESIQGDSPLHF.

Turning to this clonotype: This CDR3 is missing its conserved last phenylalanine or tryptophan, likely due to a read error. CDR3 sequence (DNA): TGTGCCAGCAGCCCCCGACCCGGGACTGGGGCCAACGTCCTGACTCTC. Protein: CASSPRPGTGANVLTL. The chain combines TRBV12-3 or TRBV12-4 with TRBJ2-6; TRBD2 is a possible D gene (5 bases). Trimming shortened V by 6 bases and J by 2 bases, and 14 bases separated the two germline ends. The CDR3 has 16 residues.

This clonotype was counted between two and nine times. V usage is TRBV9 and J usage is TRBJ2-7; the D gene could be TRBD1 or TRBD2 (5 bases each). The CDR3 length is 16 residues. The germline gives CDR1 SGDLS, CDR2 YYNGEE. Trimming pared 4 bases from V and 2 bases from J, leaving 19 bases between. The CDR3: CASSSTTGTAAYEQYF. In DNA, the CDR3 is TGTGCCAGCAGCTCTACAACCGGGACCGCGGCCTACGAGCAGTACTTC.

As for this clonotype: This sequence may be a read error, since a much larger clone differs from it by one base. The CDR3 DNA sequence: TGCGCCAGCAGCAACGACAGGTCTGGCACTGAAGCTTTCTTT. This translates into CASSNDRSGTEAFF. The chain carries TRBV5-1 and TRBJ1-1; perhaps TRBD1 as D (6 bases). CDR1 SGHRS and CDR2 YFSETQ come from the germline V gene. The length of the CDR3 is 14 residues. V was shortened by 4 bases and J by 4 bases, with 14 bases between the two germline ends.

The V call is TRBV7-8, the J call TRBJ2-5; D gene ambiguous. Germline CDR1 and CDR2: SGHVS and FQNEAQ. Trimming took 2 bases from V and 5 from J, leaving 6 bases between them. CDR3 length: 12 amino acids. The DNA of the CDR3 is TGTGCCAGCAGCTTAAGTAGGGAGACCCAGTACTTC. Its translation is CASSLSRETQYF.

CDR3 region: CASSYPGGYTF. CDR3 nucleotides: TGTGCCAGCAGTTACCCCGGGGGCTACACCTTC. The chain uses TRBV6-5 and TRBJ1-2; D remains unclear. Germline V gene lookup returns CDR1 MNHEY and CDR2 SVGAGI. This CDR3 comprises 11 residues. Trimming took 2 bases from V and 8 from J, leaving 6 bases between them.

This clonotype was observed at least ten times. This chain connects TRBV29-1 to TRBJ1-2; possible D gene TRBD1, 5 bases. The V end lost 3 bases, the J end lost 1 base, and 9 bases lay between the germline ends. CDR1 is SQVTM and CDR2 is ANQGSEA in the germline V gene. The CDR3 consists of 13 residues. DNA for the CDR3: TGCAGCGTTGATCCCCAGGGTAACTATGGCTACACCTTC. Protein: CSVDPQGNYGYTF.

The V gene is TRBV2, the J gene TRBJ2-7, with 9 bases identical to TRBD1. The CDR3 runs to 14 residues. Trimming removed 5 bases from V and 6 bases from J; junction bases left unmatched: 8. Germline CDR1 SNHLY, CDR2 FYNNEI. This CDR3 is CASSKGQGLSEQYF. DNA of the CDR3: TGTGCCAGCAGTAAGGGACAGGGCCTCAGCGAGCAGTACTTC.

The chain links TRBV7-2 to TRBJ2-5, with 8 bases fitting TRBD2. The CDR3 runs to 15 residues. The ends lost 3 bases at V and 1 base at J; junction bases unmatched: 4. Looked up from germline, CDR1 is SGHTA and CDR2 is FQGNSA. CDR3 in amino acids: CASSFTAGAQETQYF. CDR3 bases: TGTGCCAGCAGCTTTACAGCGGGGGCCCAAGAGACCCAGTACTTC.

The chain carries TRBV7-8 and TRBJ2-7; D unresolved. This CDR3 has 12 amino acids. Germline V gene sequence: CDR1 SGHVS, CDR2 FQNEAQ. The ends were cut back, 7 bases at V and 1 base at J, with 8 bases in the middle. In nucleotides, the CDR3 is TGTGCCAGCAACTCTTTTTCCTACGAGCAGTACTTC. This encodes CASNSFSYEQYF.